The T cell receptor (beta chain) under discussion was sequenced for a study of T-cell memory formation after mild COVID-19. Study-level information: There were largely donor-specific TCR clusters. Regarding the study as a whole: In second-wave clones peaking day 37, SARS-CoV-2 specificity remained unconfirmed.

Germline V CDR1 and CDR2: SGDLS, YYNGEE. V shed 0 bases, J shed 4 bases, and the junction held 1 base outside the gene matches. The CDR3 runs to 16 residues. This clonotype has more than one count but fewer than ten. The antigen remains undetermined. TCRdb reprocessed the 5' RACE reads via MiXCR and lists one record per CDR3 protein. The data show some 210,000 distinct CDR3 sequences, with about 10% seen just once and under 3.5% held by the top ten. This receptor was identified in a man aged 18-30 years who had mild COVID-19 (a few samples of this study predate the infection). Cell type and time point are not known. The specimen sequenced was PBMCs or a T cell subset sorted from them (not recorded which). This chain links TRBV9 with TRBJ2-1; 13 bases fit TRBD2. CDR3 sequence: CASSVGTSGGYNEQFF. CDR3 sequence (DNA): TGTGCCAGCAGCGTAGGGACTAGCGGGGGATACAATGAGCAGTTCTTC. Drawing the rest from reference TRBV9 and TRBJ2-1, the complete variable domain is DSGVTQTPKHLITATGQRVTLRCSPRSGDLSVYWYQQSLDQGLQFLIQYYNGEERAKGNILERFSAQQFPDLHSELNLSSLELGDSALYFCASSVGTSGGYNEQFFGPGTRLTVL.